This TCR beta chain was profiled in a study of cytomegalovirus exposure and HLA in healthy donors. About the research overall: The 110 or so validation repertoires used the same platform as the roughly 670 first-cohort repertoires, a later analysis reported.

Germline CDR1 reads MDHEN; CDR2 reads SYDVKM. This CDR3 spans 16 amino acids. Trimming took off 2 bases at V and 1 base at J, with 12 bases between the two ends. Generated by immunoSEQ multiplex PCR, the TCRdb table keeps only in-frame clones and is missing some. The repertoire includes about 360,000 clones, roughly 88% of them detected once, and under 0.9% sits in the top ten. The receptor's source is a woman aged 18-30 years in good health and CMV-seronegative. The gene calls are TRBV28 and TRBJ2-1; TRBD2 might be the D (6 bases). The source material was PBMCs. CDR3 bases: TGTGCCAGCAGTTTAACAGGAGGGTTGTCCTACAATGAGCAGTTCTTC. Translated: CASSLTGGLSYNEQFF.